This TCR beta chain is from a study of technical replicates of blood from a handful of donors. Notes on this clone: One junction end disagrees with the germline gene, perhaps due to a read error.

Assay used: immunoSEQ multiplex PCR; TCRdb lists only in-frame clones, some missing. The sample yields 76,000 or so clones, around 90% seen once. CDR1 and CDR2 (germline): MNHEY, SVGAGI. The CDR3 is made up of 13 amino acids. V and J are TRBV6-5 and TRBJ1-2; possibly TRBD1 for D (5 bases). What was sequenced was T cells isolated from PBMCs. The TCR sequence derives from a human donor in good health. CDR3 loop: CASSSREDYGYTF. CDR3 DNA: TGTGCCAGTAGTTCCAGGGAGGACTATGGCTACACCTTC.